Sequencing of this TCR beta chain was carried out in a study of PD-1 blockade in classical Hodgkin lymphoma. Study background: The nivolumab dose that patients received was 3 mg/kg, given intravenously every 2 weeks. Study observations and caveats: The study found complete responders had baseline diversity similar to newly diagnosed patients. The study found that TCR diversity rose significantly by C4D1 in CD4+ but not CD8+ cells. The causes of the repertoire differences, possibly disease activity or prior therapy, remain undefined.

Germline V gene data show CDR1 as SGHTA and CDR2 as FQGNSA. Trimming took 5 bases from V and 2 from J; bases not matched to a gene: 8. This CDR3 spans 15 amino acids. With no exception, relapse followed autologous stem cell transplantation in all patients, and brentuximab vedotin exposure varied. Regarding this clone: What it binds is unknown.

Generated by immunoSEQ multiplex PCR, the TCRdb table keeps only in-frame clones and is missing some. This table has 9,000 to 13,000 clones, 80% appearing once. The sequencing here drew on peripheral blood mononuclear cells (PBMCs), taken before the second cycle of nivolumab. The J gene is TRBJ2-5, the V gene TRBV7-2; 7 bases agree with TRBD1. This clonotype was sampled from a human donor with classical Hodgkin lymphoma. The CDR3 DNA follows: TGTGCCAGCAGCCATTCACGGGACAGTCAAGAGACCCAGTACTTC. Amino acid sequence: CASSHSRDSQETQYF.